This TCR beta chain was identified during a study of blood T cell repertoires in COVID-19. Study at large: Researchers got acute and convalescent COVID-19 samples from the United States, Italy and Spain. T cells, B-cell-depleted T cells, or PBMCs provided the cDNA or gDNA that served as material.

Original methodology: Counts of nucleated cells, estimated from reference gene primer amplification, were obtained. The assay was immunoSEQ multiplex PCR, and TCRdb's table has in-frame clones only and misses some. The V and J calls and clone size were taken over from that table, and D and trimming were inferred from the DNA. The table has 120,000 to 150,000 clones, around 84% seen once; the top ten hold around 35%. The trim removed 3 bases at V and 3 bases at J, leaving 5 bases unmatched. Germline values: CDR1 MNHEY, CDR2 SMNVEV (reference sequence). The CDR3 has 14 amino acids. This clone came up once.

The sequence was collected from a human donor in a cohort sampled during active COVID-19. Sequenced input: peripheral blood. The chain joins TRBV27 to TRBJ2-7; 7 nucleotides agree with TRBD2. The CDR3 DNA is TGTGCCAGCAGTTTCGAAGCGGGGAACTACGAGCAGTACTTC. Amino acid sequence: CASSFEAGNYEQYF.